This section outlines one T cell receptor beta chain sequence together with its context. This CDR3 contains 15 residues. Trimming removed 0 bases at V and 2 bases at J, with 11 bases between. The germline CDR1 and CDR2 sequences are SGHRS and YFSETQ. The data derive from a study of blood T cell repertoires in COVID-19. Study overall: The study drew acute and convalescent COVID-19 samples from the United States, Italy and Spain. The cDNA or gDNA used as material had been derived from T cells, B-cell-depleted T cells, or PBMCs.

In the authors' methods: Scientists estimated how many nucleated cells there were by amplifying reference gene primers. Clones were read by immunoSEQ multiplex PCR, and TCRdb kept only the in-frame ones, dropping some. The D gene and trimming were derived from the DNA, and the V and J assignments and clone size from that table. The repertoire holds 100,000 to 150,000 clones, with about 85% as singletons. The receptor comes from a woman aged 80 or over with acute or convalescent COVID-19. The sequenced sample consisted of peripheral blood. The chain uses TRBV5-1 and TRBJ1-2; D gene unclear. The CDR3 is CASSLAPEPNYGYTF. The CDR3 nucleotides read TGCGCCAGCAGCTTGGCCCCGGAGCCCAACTATGGCTACACCTTC.